This TCR beta chain was obtained from a study of human T cells and chemical hapten exposure. TCRdb reprocessed the RACE reads with MiXCR, giving one entry per CDR3 protein. The sample has roughly 190,000 distinct CDR3 sequences, 20% to 25% seen once. This clonotype was seen more than once but under ten times. Germline V gives CDR1 DFQATT, CDR2 SNEGSKA (reference sequence). The ends lost 4 bases at V and 4 bases at J; junction bases unmatched: 3. The CDR3 length is 12 residues. The time point: patch test 1, 2 weeks after DPC sensitization. Treatment given: therapeutic diphenylcyclopropenone sensitization with weekly scalp DPC.

Specimen: whole blood, collected in connection with sensitization to the hapten diphenylcyclopropenone (DPC). The sequence was collected from a woman between 50 and 59 years old with alopecia areata. Some clones in this sample may be carry-over from other donors' samples. This rearrangement joins TRBV20-1 to TRBJ1-1, with 7 bases lining up with TRBD1. The DNA for the CDR3 is TGCAGTGCTATGACAGGGAGCACTGAAGCTTTCTTT. Its translation is CSAMTGSTEAFF.